Listed below are T cell receptor beta chains from one sample, sequenced in a study of T cells in Graves' hyperthyroidism and ophthalmopathy. One entry per CDR3 protein results from TCRdb running MiXCR on the multiplex PCR reads. The data hold a few hundred thousand distinct CDR3 sequences, with roughly 15% observed a single time. Sequences were obtained from blood. These receptors were obtained from a middle-aged woman with Graves' ophthalmopathy. Both conserved end residues are part of each CDR3. Each record gives: D gene, clone size, J gene, V gene, CDR3 protein, CDR3 DNA. The D gene is left open where the match is weak. The size entry is marked missing in some rows and otherwise reads once, few, many or a size class.

d_call: .
clone_size: many
j_call: TRBJ2-5
v_call: TRBV7-8
cdr3_aa: CASSLAREETQYF
cdr3_nt: TGTGCCAGCAGCTTAGCAAGAGAAGAGACCCAGTACTTC

d_call: .
clone_size: many
j_call: TRBJ2-7
v_call: TRBV6-1
cdr3_aa: CASRKAYEQYF
cdr3_nt: TGTGCCAGCAGGAAAGCCTACGAGCAGTACTTC

d_call: .
clone_size: many
j_call: TRBJ2-2
v_call: TRBV12-3/TRBV12-4
cdr3_aa: CASRELGTGELFF
cdr3_nt: TGTGCCAGCAGGGAGCTGGGTACCGGGGAGCTGTTTTTT

d_call: .
clone_size: .
j_call: TRBJ2-7
v_call: TRBV7-2
cdr3_aa: CASSYLPGGYEQYF
cdr3_nt: TGTGCCAGCAGCTATCTACCGGGCGGGTACGAGCAGTACTTC

d_call: .
clone_size: few
j_call: TRBJ2-5
v_call: TRBV10-3
cdr3_aa: CASRDHSQETQYF
cdr3_nt: TGTGCCAGCCGGGACCATTCACAAGAGACCCAGTACTTC

d_call: TRBD1
clone_size: many
j_call: TRBJ1-5
v_call: TRBV4-2
cdr3_aa: CASSRTGDSNQPQHF
cdr3_nt: TGTGCCAGCAGCCGGACAGGGGATAGCAATCAGCCCCAGCATTTT

d_call: TRBD2
clone_size: .
j_call: TRBJ2-1
v_call: TRBV3-1
cdr3_aa: CASKQAGAGHNEQFF
cdr3_nt: TGTGCCAGCAAACAAGCGGGGGCCGGCCACAATGAGCAGTTCTTC

d_call: .
clone_size: .
j_call: TRBJ2-7
v_call: TRBV3-1
cdr3_aa: CASSQVPGRWEQYF
cdr3_nt: TGTGCCAGCAGCCAAGTCCCGGGCCGGTGGGAGCAGTACTTC

d_call: .
clone_size: many
j_call: TRBJ1-1
v_call: TRBV29-1
cdr3_aa: CSTTVGAPFTEAFF
cdr3_nt: TGCAGCACCACCGTCGGGGCGCCATTCACTGAAGCTTTCTTT

d_call: TRBD2
clone_size: few
j_call: TRBJ2-1
v_call: TRBV25-1
cdr3_aa: CASRRERGSEQFF
cdr3_nt: TGTGCCAGCAGGCGGGAGAGGGGTAGTGAGCAGTTCTTC

d_call: TRBD2
clone_size: .
j_call: TRBJ2-5
v_call: TRBV3-1
cdr3_aa: CASSRRTGASGAQETQYF
cdr3_nt: TGTGCCAGCAGCCGAAGAACGGGGGCTAGCGGGGCCCAAGAGACCCAGTACTTC

d_call: TRBD1
clone_size: .
j_call: TRBJ2-4
v_call: TRBV30
cdr3_aa: CAWSFSHRDRNIQYF
cdr3_nt: TGTGCCTGGAGTTTTTCACACCGGGACAGAAACATTCAGTACTTC

d_call: .
clone_size: many
j_call: TRBJ1-6
v_call: TRBV7-2
cdr3_aa: CASSFTDSPLHF
cdr3_nt: TGTGCCAGCAGCTTTACGGATTCACCCCTCCACTTT

d_call: TRBD1
clone_size: many
j_call: TRBJ1-2
v_call: TRBV25-1
cdr3_aa: CASSLHGTANFYGYTF
cdr3_nt: TGTGCCAGCTCCTTGCACGGGACAGCAAATTTCTATGGCTACACCTTC

d_call: .
clone_size: few
j_call: TRBJ2-2
v_call: TRBV27
cdr3_aa: CASSKAGDTGELFF
cdr3_nt: TGTGCCAGCAGTAAAGCAGGGGACACCGGGGAGCTGTTTTTT

d_call: TRBD1
clone_size: many
j_call: TRBJ2-7
v_call: TRBV18
cdr3_aa: CASSQDRSYEQYF
cdr3_nt: TGTGCCAGCTCTCAGGACAGGAGTTACGAGCAGTACTTC

d_call: .
clone_size: many
j_call: TRBJ1-1
v_call: TRBV10-3
cdr3_aa: CAISESDRTNTEAFF
cdr3_nt: TGTGCCATCAGTGAGTCCGACAGGACGAACACTGAAGCTTTCTTT

d_call: TRBD1
clone_size: many
j_call: TRBJ1-1
v_call: TRBV12-3/TRBV12-4
cdr3_aa: CASSRRTGWTGEAFF
cdr3_nt: TGTGCCAGCAGTCGCCGGACAGGGTGGACGGGTGAAGCTTTCTTT

d_call: .
clone_size: many
j_call: TRBJ2-1
v_call: TRBV7-9
cdr3_aa: CASSLGGARSSYNEQFF
cdr3_nt: TGTGCCAGCAGCTTAGGGGGGGCCCGAAGCTCCTACAATGAGCAGTTCTTC

d_call: .
clone_size: many
j_call: TRBJ2-1
v_call: TRBV7-2
cdr3_aa: CASSLNRVLGHEQFF
cdr3_nt: TGTGCCAGCAGCCTGAACAGGGTCTTGGGGCATGAGCAGTTCTTC

d_call: .
clone_size: few
j_call: TRBJ2-2
v_call: TRBV15
cdr3_aa: CATSRENANTGELFF
cdr3_nt: TGTGCCACCAGCAGAGAAAATGCGAACACCGGGGAGCTGTTTTTT

d_call: .
clone_size: many
j_call: TRBJ1-2
v_call: TRBV19
cdr3_aa: CASSMATSYGYTF
cdr3_nt: TGTGCCAGTAGTATGGCCACTTCCTATGGCTACACCTTC

d_call: .
clone_size: few
j_call: TRBJ1-4
v_call: TRBV20-1
cdr3_aa: CSARMDGLGEKLFF
cdr3_nt: TGCAGTGCTAGGATGGACGGTTTGGGAGAAAAACTGTTTTTT

d_call: TRBD1
clone_size: once
j_call: TRBJ1-2
v_call: TRBV19
cdr3_aa: CASSIRQGANYGYTF
cdr3_nt: TGTGCCAGTAGTATCCGACAGGGGGCAAACTATGGCTACACCTTC

d_call: .
clone_size: many
j_call: TRBJ2-3
v_call: TRBV27
cdr3_aa: CASGSPVRPGLPTDTQYF
cdr3_nt: TGTGCCAGCGGTAGTCCGGTGCGACCAGGTCTACCCACAGATACGCAGTATTTT

d_call: TRBD1
clone_size: .
j_call: TRBJ1-2
v_call: TRBV29-1
cdr3_aa: CSVVTGGSGYTF
cdr3_nt: TGCAGCGTTGTCACAGGGGGGTCTGGCTACACCTTC

d_call: .
clone_size: .
j_call: TRBJ1-6
v_call: TRBV5-1
cdr3_aa: CASSPSGGTNSPLHF
cdr3_nt: TGCGCCAGCAGCCCGAGCGGGGGGACTAATTCACCCCTCCACTTT

d_call: .
clone_size: few
j_call: TRBJ1-6
v_call: TRBV14
cdr3_aa: CASSQVQGWSPLHF
cdr3_nt: TGTGCCAGCAGCCAAGTGCAGGGGTGGTCACCCCTCCACTTT

d_call: .
clone_size: many
j_call: TRBJ1-1
v_call: TRBV6-5
cdr3_aa: CASSYSSQNTEAFF
cdr3_nt: TGTGCCAGCAGTTACTCGTCACAGAACACTGAAGCTTTCTTT

d_call: TRBD1
clone_size: many
j_call: TRBJ2-7
v_call: TRBV20-1
cdr3_aa: CSARAPYSLTGTVPYEQYF
cdr3_nt: TGCAGTGCTAGAGCCCCATACTCTCTGACCGGGACAGTTCCCTACGAGCAGTACTTC

d_call: .
clone_size: few
j_call: TRBJ1-2
v_call: TRBV20-1
cdr3_aa: CSAQNREDYGYTF
cdr3_nt: TGCAGTGCGCAAAACAGGGAAGACTATGGCTACACCTTC

d_call: .
clone_size: many
j_call: TRBJ2-7
v_call: TRBV29-1
cdr3_aa: CSVGDYEQYF
cdr3_nt: TGCAGCGTTGGGGACTACGAGCAGTACTTC

d_call: .
clone_size: many
j_call: TRBJ2-1
v_call: TRBV20-1
cdr3_aa: CSARDQVGGYNEQFF
cdr3_nt: TGCAGTGCTAGAGATCAGGTTGGCGGGTACAATGAGCAGTTCTTC

d_call: .
clone_size: many
j_call: TRBJ2-7
v_call: TRBV20-1
cdr3_aa: CSAPTLGGGGASSYEQYF
cdr3_nt: TGCAGTGCCCCGACTCTAGGGGGCGGCGGGGCGAGCTCCTACGAGCAGTACTTC

d_call: .
clone_size: .
j_call: TRBJ1-1
v_call: TRBV6-1
cdr3_aa: CASGDNLNTEAFF
cdr3_nt: TGTGCCAGCGGCGACAACCTGAACACTGAAGCTTTCTTT

d_call: .
clone_size: .
j_call: TRBJ1-2
v_call: TRBV20-1
cdr3_aa: CSARPLGGYTF
cdr3_nt: TGCAGTGCTAGGCCTCTGGGAGGCTACACCTTC

d_call: TRBD2
clone_size: many
j_call: TRBJ2-5
v_call: TRBV6-2/TRBV6-3
cdr3_aa: CASSYVRGRALEETQYF
cdr3_nt: TGTGCCAGCAGTTACGTTCGCGGGAGGGCCCTTGAAGAGACCCAGTACTTC

d_call: .
clone_size: .
j_call: TRBJ2-7
v_call: TRBV5-4
cdr3_aa: CASSFGGTKRSYEQYF
cdr3_nt: TGTGCCAGCAGCTTTGGCGGGACAAAGCGCTCCTACGAGCAGTACTTC

d_call: .
clone_size: .
j_call: TRBJ1-2
v_call: TRBV10-3
cdr3_aa: CAISVRVNYGYTF
cdr3_nt: TGTGCCATCAGCGTCAGGGTCAACTATGGCTACACCTTC

d_call: TRBD1
clone_size: many
j_call: TRBJ1-2
v_call: TRBV20-1
cdr3_aa: CSAPTGAEGYTF
cdr3_nt: TGCAGTGCGCCGACAGGGGCTGAGGGCTACACCTTC

d_call: .
clone_size: few
j_call: TRBJ1-2
v_call: TRBV6-2/TRBV6-3
cdr3_aa: CASSSGRLDYGYTF
cdr3_nt: TGTGCCAGCAGCTCGGGACGTTTGGACTATGGCTACACCTTC

d_call: TRBD1
clone_size: many
j_call: TRBJ2-2
v_call: TRBV6-1
cdr3_aa: CASRRQGAGELFF
cdr3_nt: TGTGCCAGCAGAAGACAGGGGGCCGGGGAGCTGTTTTTT

d_call: .
clone_size: many
j_call: TRBJ2-3
v_call: TRBV25-1
cdr3_aa: CASSDPRATDTQYF
cdr3_nt: TGTGCCAGCAGTGACCCACGGGCCACAGATACGCAGTATTTT

d_call: .
clone_size: many
j_call: TRBJ2-7
v_call: TRBV29-1
cdr3_aa: CSVSGGREEQYF
cdr3_nt: TGCAGCGTTTCAGGGGGGCGGGAAGAGCAGTACTTC

d_call: .
clone_size: .
j_call: TRBJ2-7
v_call: TRBV4-1
cdr3_aa: CASSQTPDSGYEQYF
cdr3_nt: TGCGCCAGCAGCCAGACCCCGGATAGCGGCTACGAGCAGTACTTC

d_call: .
clone_size: few
j_call: TRBJ1-4
v_call: TRBV12-3/TRBV12-4
cdr3_aa: CASSLLLNEKLFF
cdr3_nt: TGTGCCAGCAGTTTGCTTTTAAATGAAAAACTGTTTTTT

d_call: .
clone_size: many
j_call: TRBJ1-6
v_call: TRBV3-1
cdr3_aa: CASSQVLRDLSDSPLHF
cdr3_nt: TGTGCCAGCAGCCAAGTCCTCAGAGACCTGAGTGATTCACCCCTCCACTTT

d_call: .
clone_size: many
j_call: TRBJ2-7
v_call: TRBV11-2
cdr3_aa: CASSSHWGPLSGEQYF
cdr3_nt: TGTGCCAGCAGCTCCCATTGGGGTCCCCTCTCTGGCGAGCAGTACTTC

d_call: .
clone_size: .
j_call: TRBJ2-7
v_call: TRBV7-6
cdr3_aa: CASSLVVDSFEQYF
cdr3_nt: TGTGCCAGCAGCTTAGTTGTGGACTCCTTCGAGCAGTACTTC

d_call: .
clone_size: many
j_call: TRBJ1-1
v_call: TRBV2
cdr3_aa: CASRGYLGTSEAFF
cdr3_nt: TGTGCCAGCAGGGGATACTTGGGTACCTCTGAAGCTTTCTTT

d_call: .
clone_size: many
j_call: TRBJ1-1
v_call: TRBV28
cdr3_aa: CASSFRYGNTEAFF
cdr3_nt: TGTGCCAGCAGTTTTCGGTATGGGAACACTGAAGCTTTCTTT

d_call: .
clone_size: .
j_call: TRBJ1-1
v_call: TRBV6-1
cdr3_aa: CASRLQRNTEAFF
cdr3_nt: TGTGCCAGCAGGCTACAGAGGAACACTGAAGCTTTCTTT

d_call: .
clone_size: few
j_call: TRBJ2-7
v_call: TRBV4-1
cdr3_aa: CASSQFTTVSYEQYF
cdr3_nt: TGCGCCAGCAGCCAATTTACTACGGTGTCCTACGAGCAGTACTTC

d_call: .
clone_size: few
j_call: TRBJ1-2
v_call: TRBV10-2
cdr3_aa: CASKMGQDGYTF
cdr3_nt: TGCGCCAGCAAAATGGGGCAGGATGGCTACACCTTC